The source of this T cell receptor (beta chain) is a study of T cells after yellow fever vaccination. Across the whole study: Preparing low-cell-number fractions relied on SMART-Seq v4 Ultra Low Input. Study results and limitations: At under 97% for CD4 and almost 90% for CD8, most primary-vaccination clones showed up again after the booster. Any FACS-sorted repertoire could hold abundant clonotypes that contaminate it from the bulk population.

Researchers made TCR cDNA using 5'RACE template switching, and this step added a universal primer site and UMIs. One entry per CDR3 protein, called by TCRdb with MiXCR from the 5' RACE reads. The table has 450,000 to 550,000 distinct CDR3 sequences, less than 20% seen once. As to this clonotype: Its antigen remains unknown.

The material was PBMCs, obtained 15 days after the yellow fever booster vaccination. This clonotype was sampled from a man aged 30 to 39 who received the YFV17D yellow fever vaccine.

CDR3 coding DNA: TGTGCCATCAGTGAGTCAGCAGGGGCCGGGGAGCTGTTTTTT. This encodes CAISESAGAGELFF. The gene calls are TRBV10-3 and TRBJ2-2; D is perhaps TRBD1 (6 bases). V shed 0 bases and J shed 6 bases, with 8 bases lying between them. Germline V gives CDR1 ENHRY, CDR2 SYGVKD. The length of the CDR3 is 14 residues.